The 14 T cell receptor beta chains presented below share a single source sample, sequenced in a study of radiotherapy plus CTLA-4 blockade in lung cancer. Data came from immunoSEQ multiplex PCR; TCRdb stores just in-frame clones and leaves some out. The sample holds over 100,000 clones, about 80% seen once. Source: peripheral blood, taken from a patient treated with radiotherapy plus ipilimumab. Receptors originate from a human donor with non-small cell lung cancer that progressed on radiotherapy plus ipilimumab. Some clones in this sample may be carry-over from other donors' samples.

The chain links TRBV18 to TRBJ2-2, with D perhaps TRBD1 (6 bases). The CDR3 is 23 residues long. Germline V CDR1 and CDR2: KGHSH, LQKENI. Trimming removed 4 bases at V and 0 bases at J, with 33 bases between. The CDR3 here is CASSLPKPGVVLVGPTNTGELFF. DNA for the CDR3: TGTGCCAGCTCACTCCCGAAGCCAGGGGTCGTGTTGGTGGGGCCCACGAACACCGGGGAGCTGTTTTTT.

V is TRBV4-1 and J is TRBJ2-4; no firm D call. Germline-derived CDR1 and CDR2 are MGHRA and YSYEKL. The CDR3 spans 15 residues. The V and J ends lost 1 base and 5 bases respectively, with 12 bases between them. The DNA for the CDR3 is TGCGCCAGCAGCCAAGTTACCAACGGACAAAACATTCAGTACTTC. It specifies CASSQVTNGQNIQYF.

This chain connects TRBV11-2 to TRBJ2-7; D remains unclear. Trimming cost V 3 bases and J 6 bases, with 18 bases left between them. This CDR3 comprises 15 residues. Germline V lookup: CDR1 SGHAT, CDR2 FQNNGV. The CDR3 DNA follows: TGTGCCAGCAGCTTTTCTGGGGATCCGGGTTTCGAGCAGTACTTC. It is translated as CASSFSGDPGFEQYF.

The gene calls are TRBV4-3 and TRBJ1-4; 11 bases are shared with TRBD1. J was trimmed by 4 bases and V by 3 bases; bases with no gene match: 1. This CDR3 contains 15 residues. Germline values: CDR1 LGHNA, CDR2 YSLEER. The CDR3: CASSQGQGGNEKLFF. In nucleotides, the CDR3 is TGCGCCAGCAGCCAGGGACAGGGGGGTAATGAAAAACTGTTTTTT.

This chain connects TRBV27 to TRBJ2-3, with 12 positions matching TRBD2. This CDR3 is built from 16 residues. Germline V CDR1 and CDR2: MNHEY, SMNVEV (reference sequence). V gave up 5 bases and J gave up 7 bases; unmatched junction bases: 10. CDR3 loop: CASSASSGGVLHTQYF. CDR3 DNA sequence: TGTGCCAGCAGTGCCTCTAGCGGGGGGGTTCTTCATACGCAGTATTTT.

The chain couples TRBV29-1 to TRBJ1-2; TRBD1 matches 10 bases. The J segment lost 6 bases and the V segment lost 7 bases, leaving 5 bases of the junction unmatched. Germline values: CDR1 SQVTM, CDR2 ANQGSEA. This CDR3 contains 12 residues. The chain's CDR3 is CSGRTGGDGYTF. The CDR3 DNA sequence: TGCAGCGGAAGGACAGGGGGAGATGGCTACACCTTC.

In its sample, this clone was seen once. The V call is TRBV10-3, the J call TRBJ1-1; TRBD1 is a possible D gene (5 bases). V was clipped by 2 bases and J by 7 bases, with 14 bases between them. The CDR3 extends over 14 amino acids. Germline CDR1 reads ENHRY; CDR2 reads SYGVKD. CDR3 protein: CAISEGARVNEAFF. In DNA, the CDR3 is TGTGCCATCAGTGAGGGGGCGCGGGTGAATGAAGCTTTCTTT.

The chain is built from TRBV6-1 and TRBJ2-4, with D possibly matching TRBD1 (6 bases). The V gene lost 1 base and the J gene lost 0 bases, with 16 bases spanning the gap. Germline assignment: CDR1 MNHNS and CDR2 SASEGT. The CDR3 covers 18 residues. The CDR3 DNA reads TGTGCCAGCAGTGAAGAAGGGACAACAGTTTTAGCCAAAAACATTCAGTACTTC. It translates to CASSEEGTTVLAKNIQYF.

This chain links TRBV6-5 with TRBJ1-5; no clear D. CDR3 length: 15 amino acids. V was cut by 2 bases and J by 0 bases, with 8 bases left in between. The germline gives CDR1 MNHEY, CDR2 SVGAGI. The CDR3 DNA follows: TGTGCCAGCAGTTACCAACGGAATAGCAATCAGCCCCAGCATTTT. It translates to CASSYQRNSNQPQHF.

The genes are TRBV11-3 and TRBJ2-2; D is ambiguous. The length of the CDR3 is 16 residues. Germline values: CDR1 SGHNT, CDR2 YENEEA. V was trimmed by 5 bases and J by 3 bases, leaving 16 bases between them. The CDR3 protein is CASSPGPFRDTGELFF. The CDR3 region has the DNA TGTGCCAGCAGCCCTGGACCTTTTAGGGACACCGGGGAGCTGTTTTTT.

This clone came up a few times. The J gene is TRBJ2-3, the V gene TRBV6-1; 9 nucleotides match TRBD2. There are 16 residues in the CDR3. CDR1 is MNHNS, CDR2 SASEGT, per germline. V was clipped by 3 bases and J by 6 bases; unmatched bases: 10. CDR3 region: CASSDTAGGASDTQYF. CDR3 in DNA: TGTGCCAGCAGTGACACAGCGGGGGGAGCAAGTGATACGCAGTATTTT.

The chain joins TRBV6-5 to TRBJ1-5; TRBD1 aligns across 9 bases. Germline CDR1 MNHEY, CDR2 SVGAGI. V dropped 6 bases and J dropped 3; count of bases not matched to a gene: 6. This CDR3 region has 15 residues. In nucleotides, the CDR3 is TGTGCCAGCAGATCCGGGACAGGGTTCAATCAGCCCCAGCATTTT. Translation gives CASRSGTGFNQPQHF.

The gene calls are TRBV7-2 and TRBJ2-5; possible D gene TRBD2, 6 bases. The germline CDR1 and CDR2 sequences are SGHTA and FQGNSA. The CDR3 totals 13 residues. The V end was cut by 5 bases, the J end by 2 bases, with 9 bases between. The CDR3 DNA sequence: TGTGCCAGCAGCCCGGGGACTCAAGAGACCCAGTACTTC. Amino acid sequence: CASSPGTQETQYF.

Here the CDR3 reads CASSLGGNLPSQPQHF. CDR3 in DNA: TGCGCCAGCAGCTTGGGAGGGAATTTGCCCAGTCAGCCCCAGCATTTT. The rearrangement links TRBV5-1 to TRBJ1-5; D is unclear. Per germline, CDR1 SGHRS and CDR2 YFSETQ. V lost 0 bases to trimming and J lost 6 bases, with 16 bases between them. This CDR3 is 16 amino acids long.